This TCR beta chain derives from a study of human T cells and chemical hapten exposure. Regarding time point: patch test 2, 6 weeks after DPC sensitization. Stated treatment: therapeutic diphenylcyclopropenone sensitization with weekly scalp DPC. Unique molecular identifiers were linked by the library to individual cDNA molecules. TCRdb used MiXCR to reprocess the RACE reads, holding one entry per CDR3 protein. The top ten clones hold 2.5% of a sample with about 80,000 distinct CDR3 sequences, more than 8.5% of them seen once. V was cut by 5 bases and J by 6 bases, with 18 bases left in between. The CDR3 has 14 amino acids. Looked up from germline, CDR1 is SQVTM and CDR2 is ANQGSEA. This clonotype showed up many times.

This chain joins TRBV29-1 and TRBJ2-3; D might be TRBD1 or TRBD2, each matching 5 bases. The receptor was isolated from a woman aged 25 to 45 with alopecia areata. Some clones in this sample may be carry-over from other donors' samples. Sequences were derived from whole blood, sampled in connection with sensitization to the hapten diphenylcyclopropenone (DPC). The DNA of the CDR3 is TGCAGCGTTTGGGGGTCGCAGTCGGTGGATACGCAGTATTTT. It codes for CSVWGSQSVDTQYF.